The rows below give T cell receptor beta chains drawn from one sample of a study of OX40 agonist ivuxolimab in advanced cancers. TCRdb's copy holds only in-frame clones and misses some; the assay was immunoSEQ multiplex PCR. The data contain 55,000 to 80,000 clones, around 86% of them singletons. Sample: CD4+ or CD8+ T cells sorted from blood, taken in a trial of the OX40 agonist ivuxolimab. These receptors all come from an adult with an advanced solid tumor such as melanoma, head and neck, liver or kidney cancer. Each CDR3 is given with its conserved first and last residue. The order of the fields is J gene, clone size, D gene, V gene, CDR3 DNA, CDR3 protein. A D gene is named only where the DNA matches it firmly. Size is stated for part of the rows, as once, few or many counts, or as a class when the clone is expanded.

J: TRBJ2-1
size: once
D: .
V: TRBV5-1
DNA: TGCGCCAGCAGCCGGGGCTACCTTGGATCCTACAATGAGCAGTTCTTC
CDR3: CASSRGYLGSYNEQFF

J: TRBJ1-3
size: .
D: .
V: TRBV28
DNA: TGTGCCAGCAGTTCAACAGACCGGGGTGGAAACACCATATATTTT
CDR3: CASSSTDRGGNTIYF

J: TRBJ1-5
size: .
D: .
V: TRBV5-1
DNA: TGCGCCAGCAGCTTGTCGTCGGGTAGCAATCAGCCCCAGCATTTT
CDR3: CASSLSSGSNQPQHF

J: TRBJ2-2
size: .
D: TRBD2
V: TRBV28
DNA: TGTGCCAGCAGGCAATTGCCTAGCGGGAAAATCGGGGAGCTGTTTTTT
CDR3: CASRQLPSGKIGELFF

J: TRBJ1-5
size: .
D: .
V: TRBV18
DNA: TGTGCCAGCTCACCAGGGGGAAGCAATCAGCCCCAGCATTTT
CDR3: CASSPGGSNQPQHF

J: TRBJ2-5
size: .
D: .
V: TRBV7-3
DNA: TGTGCCAGCAGTCAAGGGGGGACCATTCGGGAGACCCAGTACTTC
CDR3: CASSQGGTIRETQYF

J: TRBJ1-5
size: .
D: .
V: TRBV19
DNA: TGTGCCAGTAGTGTCCGGACACCCGATCAGCCCCAGCATTTT
CDR3: CASSVRTPDQPQHF

J: TRBJ2-5
size: .
D: TRBD1
V: TRBV9
DNA: TGTGCCAGCAGCGTAGCAAGGGGGCCGAGGGAGACCCAGTACTTC
CDR3: CASSVARGPRETQYF

J: TRBJ2-4
size: .
D: .
V: TRBV11-2
DNA: TGTGCCAGCAGCTTAGAGCCCAAAAACATTCAGTACTTC
CDR3: CASSLEPKNIQYF

J: TRBJ2-1
size: .
D: .
V: TRBV2
DNA: TGTGCCAGCAGTGAAGGGGGCATTGAGCAGTTCTTC
CDR3: CASSEGGIEQFF

J: TRBJ1-1
size: .
D: .
V: TRBV19
DNA: TGTGCCAGTAGTACCGGCGGAGGGGGCACTGAAGCTTTCTTT
CDR3: CASSTGGGGTEAFF

J: TRBJ2-5
size: .
D: .
V: TRBV6-1
DNA: TGTGCCATCTCCGGCGGGACGCAAGAGACCCAGTACTTC
CDR3: CAISGGTQETQYF

J: TRBJ1-5
size: .
D: .
V: TRBV2
DNA: TGTGCCAGCAGGAACCCCGGGAGGGACCAGCCCCAGCATTTT
CDR3: CASRNPGRDQPQHF

J: TRBJ1-4
size: .
D: .
V: TRBV27
DNA: TGTGCCAGCAGTTTGCGGGGACCACCTAATGAAAAACTGTTTTTT
CDR3: CASSLRGPPNEKLFF

J: TRBJ2-7
size: .
D: TRBD1
V: TRBV19
DNA: TGTGCCAGTAGTATCTATCGACAGGGAGTGGACGAGCAGTACTTC
CDR3: CASSIYRQGVDEQYF

J: TRBJ2-1
size: .
D: TRBD1
V: TRBV30
DNA: TGTGCCTGGAGTACCGGGACAGGGGAAGGGGTGCAGTTCTTC
CDR3: CAWSTGTGEGVQFF

J: TRBJ2-5
size: .
D: .
V: TRBV2
DNA: TGTGCCAGCAGTGGAGATCTTGAGAGCCAGTACTTC
CDR3: CASSGDLESQYF

J: TRBJ1-1
size: .
D: .
V: TRBV9
DNA: TGTGCCAGCAGCGGGGGGCCCAGGACTGAAGCTTTCTTT
CDR3: CASSGGPRTEAFF

J: TRBJ2-1
size: .
D: TRBD2
V: TRBV5-4
DNA: TGTGCCACCAGAGCAGCGGGAGTTCGGAATGAGCAGTTCTTC
CDR3: CATRAAGVRNEQFF

J: TRBJ2-5
size: .
D: .
V: TRBV4-3
DNA: TGCGCCAGCAGCCAAGAAAGGCAAGGGCGGGAGACCCAGTACTTC
CDR3: CASSQERQGRETQYF

J: TRBJ2-5
size: .
D: TRBD2
V: TRBV19
DNA: TGTGCCAGTAGTATTGGTTCTGGGTCCAGCGGGAGAGGGGGGGAGACCCAGTACTTC
CDR3: CASSIGSGSSGRGGETQYF

J: TRBJ2-7
size: once
D: .
V: TRBV9
DNA: TGTGCCAGCAGCCCCCGAGCTAGCTCCGACGAGCAGTACTTC
CDR3: CASSPRASSDEQYF

J: TRBJ1-2
size: .
D: TRBD1
V: TRBV4-2
DNA: TGTGCCAGCAGCCAGGGACAGGGGAGCTATGGCTACACCTTC
CDR3: CASSQGQGSYGYTF

J: TRBJ1-2
size: .
D: TRBD1
V: TRBV19
DNA: TGTGCCAGTATTAAAACCTTACAGGGGAGCTATGGCTACACCTTC
CDR3: CASIKTLQGSYGYTF

J: TRBJ2-1
size: .
D: .
V: TRBV5-8
DNA: TGTGCCAGCAGCTTGACCACACATGAGCAGTTCTTC
CDR3: CASSLTTHEQFF

J: TRBJ1-5
size: .
D: .
V: TRBV7-8
DNA: TGTGCCAGCAGCTTAGCGGATTATAGCAATCAGCCCCAGCATTTT
CDR3: CASSLADYSNQPQHF

J: TRBJ1-6
size: .
D: .
V: TRBV5-6
DNA: TGTGCCAGCAGCCTTCGAGACTCACCCCTCCACTTT
CDR3: CASSLRDSPLHF

J: TRBJ1-1
size: few
D: .
V: TRBV4-2
DNA: TGTGCCAGCAGCCAAGATGGCAGGCAAGCTTTCTTT
CDR3: CASSQDGRQAFF

J: TRBJ2-7
size: .
D: .
V: TRBV7-8
DNA: TGTGCCAGCAGCTTGACAGAAATGATTTACGAGCAGTACTTC
CDR3: CASSLTEMIYEQYF

J: TRBJ2-3
size: .
D: TRBD1
V: TRBV28
DNA: TGTGCCAGCAGTTTACAGGGGGCTGGCACAGATACGCAGTATTTT
CDR3: CASSLQGAGTDTQYF

J: TRBJ2-5
size: .
D: .
V: TRBV19
DNA: TGTGCCAGTAGTATCATAGGGGCAAGAGAGACCCAGTACTTC
CDR3: CASSIIGARETQYF

J: TRBJ2-7
size: .
D: TRBD1
V: TRBV5-8
DNA: TGTGCCAGCAGCTCCTCCTACCAAAGGACAGGGGGCGTCTACGAGCAGTACTTC
CDR3: CASSSSYQRTGGVYEQYF

J: TRBJ1-3
size: .
D: .
V: TRBV4-3
DNA: TGCGCCAGCAGCCAAGAAGCCCGGGTACCTGGAAACACCATATATTTT
CDR3: CASSQEARVPGNTIYF

J: TRBJ1-4
size: .
D: .
V: TRBV7-9
DNA: TGTGCCAGCAGCTCGGGGACCGCCGCAACTAATGAAAAACTGTTTTTT
CDR3: CASSSGTAATNEKLFF

J: TRBJ2-7
size: few
D: .
V: TRBV28
DNA: TGTGCCAGCAGGTCGGCGGGACAGACTTCCTACGAGCAGTACTTC
CDR3: CASRSAGQTSYEQYF

J: TRBJ1-1
size: .
D: TRBD1
V: TRBV2
DNA: TGTGCCAGCAGCGGACAGGCGAACACTGAAGCTTTCTTT
CDR3: CASSGQANTEAFF

J: TRBJ2-6
size: .
D: .
V: TRBV7-3
DNA: TGTGCCAGCAGCTTAAACGGCAGGTCTGGGGCCAACGTCCTGACTTTC
CDR3: CASSLNGRSGANVLTF

J: TRBJ2-7
size: .
D: TRBD2
V: TRBV7-2
DNA: TGTGCCAGCAGCTTAGGGCGGGAGGGTGTCCACGAGCAGTACTTC
CDR3: CASSLGREGVHEQYF

J: TRBJ2-7
size: once
D: TRBD1
V: TRBV2
DNA: TGTGCCAGCAGGGGACAGGGAAGGTACGAGCAGTACTTC
CDR3: CASRGQGRYEQYF

J: TRBJ2-2
size: .
D: TRBD1
V: TRBV29-1
DNA: TGCAGCGTTGAACAGGGGGTCACCGGGGAGCTGTTTTTT
CDR3: CSVEQGVTGELFF

J: TRBJ2-7
size: few
D: TRBD1
V: TRBV7-2
DNA: TGTGCCAGCAGCACCCGGACAGGCCCTTGGGAGCAGTACTTC
CDR3: CASSTRTGPWEQYF

J: TRBJ2-1
size: .
D: TRBD2
V: TRBV7-2
DNA: TGTGCCAGCAGCAAGACTAGCGGAAACAATGAGCAGTTCTTC
CDR3: CASSKTSGNNEQFF

J: TRBJ2-7
size: .
D: .
V: TRBV9
DNA: TGTGCCAGCAGCCCCGCACGGGGACGGGGGCCTCTTAGCTACGAGCAGTACTTC
CDR3: CASSPARGRGPLSYEQYF

J: TRBJ2-7
size: .
D: TRBD2
V: TRBV12-5
DNA: TGTGCTAGTGGTCCCGGGACTAGCGGTTCCTACGAGCAGTACTTC
CDR3: CASGPGTSGSYEQYF

J: TRBJ1-5
size: .
D: .
V: TRBV6-1
DNA: TGTGCCAGCAGGTCAGGGTGGCAGCCCCAGCATTTT
CDR3: CASRSGWQPQHF

J: TRBJ1-1
size: .
D: TRBD1
V: TRBV6-6
DNA: TGTGCCAGCAGTTTCAACGGACAGGGCCAGAACACTGAAGCTTTCTTT
CDR3: CASSFNGQGQNTEAFF

J: TRBJ1-1
size: few
D: .
V: TRBV10-3
DNA: TGTGCCATTTCCCCGGGGGGAAGGACTGAAGCTTTCTTT
CDR3: CAISPGGRTEAFF

J: TRBJ2-3
size: .
D: TRBD2
V: TRBV7-3
DNA: TGTGCCAGCAGCTCGAAAGCGGGAGGGCCGGCAGATACGCAGTATTTT
CDR3: CASSSKAGGPADTQYF

J: TRBJ1-5
size: .
D: .
V: TRBV7-8
DNA: TGTGCCAGCAGCTTAGTTGGGGCCGGGGTGAGCAATCAGCCCCAGCATTTT
CDR3: CASSLVGAGVSNQPQHF

J: TRBJ2-1
size: .
D: TRBD2
V: TRBV28
DNA: TGTGCCAGCAGTTTCACGGGAGGAGGTTACAATGAGCAGTTCTTC
CDR3: CASSFTGGGYNEQFF

J: TRBJ2-1
size: .
D: .
V: TRBV25-1
DNA: TGTGCCAGCAGTGAACGAGGAGGAGGGGCCATATACAATGAGCAGTTCTTC
CDR3: CASSERGGGAIYNEQFF

J: TRBJ2-2
size: .
D: .
V: TRBV6-1
DNA: TGTGCCAGCAGTGAACATAGGACCGGGGAGCTGTTTTTT
CDR3: CASSEHRTGELFF

J: TRBJ1-1
size: .
D: TRBD1
V: TRBV6-1
DNA: TGTGCCAGCAGTGAACGACAGGGGGGCACTGAAGCTTTCTTT
CDR3: CASSERQGGTEAFF

J: TRBJ2-3
size: .
D: TRBD2
V: TRBV9
DNA: TGTGCCAGCAGCGTAGTTGTGGCTAGCGGGGCAGATACGCAGTATTTT
CDR3: CASSVVVASGADTQYF

J: TRBJ2-1
size: .
D: .
V: TRBV7-9
DNA: TGTGCCAGCAGCCAGAGGTCGGGACAATCCTACAATGAGCAGTTCTTC
CDR3: CASSQRSGQSYNEQFF

J: TRBJ2-7
size: .
D: .
V: TRBV28
DNA: TGTGCCAGCAGTGGGACTCAATGGGGTACGGACTACGAGCAGTACTTC
CDR3: CASSGTQWGTDYEQYF